The 15 T cell receptor beta chains reported below all come from one sample, sequenced in a study of blood T cells in healthy people across ages. It was with a sample-barcoded 5' primer and a J-beta primer mix that a second PCR of about 7 to 12 cycles was run. One entry per CDR3 protein, called by TCRdb with MiXCR from the 5' RACE reads. The repertoire includes hundreds of thousands of distinct CDR3 sequences, under 50% of them detected once, and 13% sits in the top ten. Material: blood. The receptors come from a man younger than 40 in good health.

The chain uses TRBV11-1 and TRBJ2-1, with 9 bases lining up with TRBD1. Germline trimming cut 5 bases from V and 1 base from J; bases unmatched to any gene: 6. The germline V gene encodes CDR1 SGHAT and CDR2 FQDESV (reference sequence). The CDR3 contains 16 residues. As DNA, the CDR3 is TGTGCCAGCAGCGACCCCGGACAGGGGTCCTACAATGAGCAGTTCTTC. This gives the protein CASSDPGQGSYNEQFF.

This clonotype was observed at least ten times. J is TRBJ2-1 and V is TRBV3-1; 9 positions match TRBD2. The ends lost 0 bases at V and 4 bases at J; junction bases unmatched: 4. This CDR3 has 16 amino acids. CDR1 and CDR2 from the germline V gene are LGHDT and YNNKEL (reference sequence). CDR3 sequence: CASSQDAGGPYNEQFF. Written as DNA, the CDR3 is TGTGCCAGCAGCCAAGATGCGGGGGGGCCATACAATGAGCAGTTCTTC.

This clonotype was detected only a few times. This chain links TRBV3-1 with TRBJ1-2; D is perhaps TRBD1 (5 bases). The CDR3 contains 14 residues. V dropped 7 bases and J dropped 2 bases, with 14 bases sitting between them. Germline CDR1 is LGHDT and CDR2 is YNNKEL (reference sequence). The CDR3 loop reads CASKPQEDNYGYTF. The CDR3 nucleotides are TGTGCCAGCAAACCACAGGAGGACAACTATGGCTACACCTTC.

J is TRBJ1-6 and V is TRBV6-1; possible D gene TRBD1, 5 bases. V dropped 2 bases and J dropped 6 bases, with 11 bases sitting between them. CDR1 MNHNS and CDR2 SASEGT come from the germline V gene. The CDR3 is made up of 15 amino acids. The CDR3 coding sequence is TGTGCCAGCAGTGAAACGCAGGGCTCTAATTCACCCCTCCACTTT. Its protein is CASSETQGSNSPLHF.

This clonotype was recorded a few times. The chain recombines TRBV4-2 with TRBJ2-6, with TRBD2 identical over 10 bases. The CDR3 is made up of 16 amino acids. The germline CDR1 and CDR2 sequences are LGHNA and YNFKEQ. V was pared by 6 bases and J by 8 bases, with 10 bases of the junction left unmatched. CDR3 bases: TGTGCCAGCAGTTGGAGCGGGGGGGGTGATACCAACGTCCTGACTTTC. Translating it yields CASSWSGGGDTNVLTF.

This clonotype was detected a few times. V and J are TRBV6-1 and TRBJ1-5; the D is unclear. Germline CDR1 is MNHNS and CDR2 is SASEGT. The CDR3 spans 13 residues. The germline V and J ends were trimmed by 7 bases and 6 bases, with 13 bases remaining between them. As DNA, the CDR3 is TGTGCCAGCATCGAAGGGTTCGGTCAGCCCCAGCATTTT. Amino acid sequence: CASIEGFGQPQHF.

This chain links TRBV12-3 or TRBV12-4 with TRBJ2-3, with 10 bases lining up with TRBD1. V was clipped by 1 base and J by 6 bases; unmatched bases: 4. The CDR3 contains 15 residues. For the CDR3, the DNA is TGTGCCAGCAGTTTAGGGGGACAGGGGAGGGATACGCAGTATTTT. As protein: CASSLGGQGRDTQYF.

This sequence joins TRBV3-1 and TRBJ2-1; perhaps TRBD1 as D (5 bases). V shed 4 bases and J shed 13 bases, with 32 bases lying between them. Per germline, CDR1 LGHDT and CDR2 YNNKEL (reference sequence). The CDR3 extends over 18 amino acids. The CDR3, as DNA: TGTGCCAGCAGCCTTGGGGCCGAAAGAACAGGCCGCTTGGAGACCCAGTTCTTC. Translated: CASSLGAERTGRLETQFF.

This clonotype was counted many times. This chain joins TRBV4-2 and TRBJ2-5, with no clear D. Germline CDR1 LGHNA, CDR2 YNFKEQ. V was shortened by 0 bases and J by 4 bases, with 6 bases between the two germline ends. The CDR3 has 13 amino acids. CDR3: CASSQDTVETQYF. DNA of the CDR3: TGTGCCAGCAGCCAAGATACGGTAGAGACCCAGTACTTC.

This CDR3 is CASSPRDRVRMQYF. CDR3 DNA: TGTGCCAGCAGTCCCCGGGACAGGGTACGTATGCAGTACTTC. The J gene is TRBJ2-7, the V gene TRBV12-3 or TRBV12-4, with 9 bases aligning to TRBD1. Trimming removed 5 bases from V and 9 bases from J; junction bases left unmatched: 11. CDR3 length: 14 amino acids.

This clonotype was seen only a few times. The CDR3 DNA is TGTGCCAGCAGCCGCAACAGGGAAGTTAACTATGGCTACACCTTC. Protein: CASSRNREVNYGYTF. This sequence joins TRBV3-1 and TRBJ1-2; D is possibly TRBD1 (6 bases). V was trimmed by 4 bases and J by 1 base, leaving 13 bases between them. CDR1 is LGHDT, CDR2 YNNKEL, per germline (reference sequence). This CDR3 contains 15 residues. Filled out from reference TRBV3-1 and TRBJ1-2, the complete variable domain reads DTAVSQTPKYLVTQMGNDKSIKCEQNLGHDTMYWYKQDSKKFLKIMFSYNNKELIINETVPNRFSPKSPDKAHLNLHINSLELGDSAVYFCASSRNREVNYGYTFGSGTRLTVV.

The rearrangement links TRBV20-1 to TRBJ2-1; D ambiguous. CDR3 length: 13 amino acids. The V end lost 2 bases, the J end lost 4 bases, and 9 bases lay between the germline ends. The germline V gene has CDR1 DFQATT and CDR2 SNEGSKA (reference sequence). The CDR3 is CSARLPGYNEQFF. CDR3 coding DNA: TGCAGTGCTAGATTACCAGGATACAATGAGCAGTTCTTC.

J is TRBJ1-2 and V is TRBV30; 7 nucleotides match TRBD1. The J segment lost 5 bases and the V segment lost 5 bases, leaving 8 bases of the junction unmatched. This CDR3 is built from 13 residues. In germline, CDR1 is GTSNPN, CDR2 SVGIG (reference sequence). CDR3 sequence reads: CAWSLGTEYGYTF. In DNA, the CDR3 is TGTGCCTGGTCTCTTGGGACAGAGTATGGCTACACCTTC.

The chain recombines TRBV21-1 with TRBJ2-7; the D call in the table, TRBD1, was not verified against the DNA. TRBV21-1 is an annotated pseudogene. The CDR3 has 10 residues. CDR3 bases: TGCTCGGACAGGGTAGGCGAGCAGTACTTC. Translation: CSDRVGEQYF.

The sample holds a few counts of this clonotype. The genes are TRBV6-5 and TRBJ1-2; D gene uncertain. The germline CDR1 and CDR2 sequences are MNHEY and SVGAGI. The CDR3 covers 17 residues. Trimming took 2 bases from V and 4 from J, leaving 20 bases between them. CDR3 sequence reads: CASSYTSAPGSFYGYTF. CDR3 coding DNA: TGTGCCAGCAGTTACACATCAGCGCCGGGATCCTTCTATGGCTACACCTTC.